This T cell receptor beta chain came from a study of tissue T cells after allogeneic stem cell transplantation. General study findings and limits: TCR repertoires tracked anatomic similarity, regardless of disease or transplant status.

Non-transplant comparator patients with other cancers had at least five gastrointestinal samples and no known gastrointestinal disease. Median post-mortem interval was about 9.8 hours for GI, liver, skin and lymphoid tissues. About this clone itself: The target antigen is unknown.

Some clones are missing from TCRdb's copy, which holds only in-frame ones; the method was immunoSEQ multiplex PCR. The repertoire holds 5,000 to 6,000 clones, with 60% to 80% as singletons. The clonotype originates from a female donor of 60 years or more with lung cancer. The sequenced sample was tissue from the colon, obtained at autopsy.

The chain's CDR3 is CASSHTINQPQHF. In nucleotides, the CDR3 is TGTGCCAGCAGCCATACCATCAATCAGCCCCAGCATTTT. The gene calls are TRBV3-1 (or the pseudogene TRBV3-2) and TRBJ1-5; no firm D call. This CDR3 has 13 amino acids. The V and J ends lost 3 bases and 3 bases respectively, with 6 bases between them. In germline, CDR1 is LGHDT, CDR2 YNNKEL (reference sequence).